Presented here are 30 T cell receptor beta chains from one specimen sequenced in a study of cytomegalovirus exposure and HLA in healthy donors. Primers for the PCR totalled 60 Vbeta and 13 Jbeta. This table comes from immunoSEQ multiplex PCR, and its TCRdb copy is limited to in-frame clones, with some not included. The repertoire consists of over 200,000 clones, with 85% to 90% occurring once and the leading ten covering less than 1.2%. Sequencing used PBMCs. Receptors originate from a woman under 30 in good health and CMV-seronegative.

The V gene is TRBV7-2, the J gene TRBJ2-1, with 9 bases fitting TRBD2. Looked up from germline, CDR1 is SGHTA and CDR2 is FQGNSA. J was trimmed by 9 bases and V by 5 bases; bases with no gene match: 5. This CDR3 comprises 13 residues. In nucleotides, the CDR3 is TGTGCCAGCAGCCCTGGGACTAGCCGTGAGCAGTTCTTC. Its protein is CASSPGTSREQFF.

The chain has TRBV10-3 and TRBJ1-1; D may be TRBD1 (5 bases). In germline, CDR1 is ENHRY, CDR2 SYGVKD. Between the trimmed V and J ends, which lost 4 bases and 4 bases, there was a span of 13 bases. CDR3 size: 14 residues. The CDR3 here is CAISVQGEVTEAFF. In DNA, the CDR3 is TGTGCCATCAGTGTTCAAGGGGAGGTCACTGAAGCTTTCTTT.

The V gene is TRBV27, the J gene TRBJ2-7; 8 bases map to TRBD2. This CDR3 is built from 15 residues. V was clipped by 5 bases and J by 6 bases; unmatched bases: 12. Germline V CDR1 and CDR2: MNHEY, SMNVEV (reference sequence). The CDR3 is CASSPHGRAISEQYF. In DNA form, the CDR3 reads TGTGCCAGCAGTCCCCACGGGAGGGCCATTTCCGAGCAGTACTTC.

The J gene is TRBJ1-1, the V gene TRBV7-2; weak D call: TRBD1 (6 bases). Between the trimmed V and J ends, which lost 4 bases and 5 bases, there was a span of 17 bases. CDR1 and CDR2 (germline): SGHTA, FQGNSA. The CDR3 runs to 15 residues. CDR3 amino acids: CASSYERGPGTEAFF. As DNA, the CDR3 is TGTGCCAGCAGCTACGAGCGGGGGCCGGGGACTGAAGCTTTCTTT. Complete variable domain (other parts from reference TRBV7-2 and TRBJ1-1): GAGVSQSPSNKVTEKGKDVELRCDPISGHTALYWYRQSLGQGLEFLIYFQGNSAPDKSGLPSDRFSAERTGGSVSTLTIQRTQQEDSAVYLCASSYERGPGTEAFFGQGTRLTVV.

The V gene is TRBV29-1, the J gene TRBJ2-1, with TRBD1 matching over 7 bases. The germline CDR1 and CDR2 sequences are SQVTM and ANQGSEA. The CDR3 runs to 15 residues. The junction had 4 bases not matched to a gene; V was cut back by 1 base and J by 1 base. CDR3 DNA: TGCAGCGTTGAAGGAGGGGGCGGGTCCTACAATGAGCAGTTCTTC. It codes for CSVEGGGGSYNEQFF.

Here the CDR3 DNA reads TGTGCCAGCAGCCAAGGAGGCAGACCCCATGATCCCCAGCATTTT. Translated: CASSQGGRPHDPQHF. This chain uses TRBV4-2 with TRBJ1-5; D gene uncertain. Trimming pared 1 base from V and 10 bases from J, leaving 17 bases between. The CDR3 spans 15 residues. CDR1 is LGHNA and CDR2 is YNFKEQ in the germline V gene.

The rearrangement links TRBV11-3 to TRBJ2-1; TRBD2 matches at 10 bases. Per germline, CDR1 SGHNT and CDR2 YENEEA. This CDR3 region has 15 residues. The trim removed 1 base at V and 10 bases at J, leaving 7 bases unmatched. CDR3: CASSLVLAGVGEQFF. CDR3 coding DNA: TGTGCCAGCAGCTTAGTTCTAGCGGGAGTCGGGGAGCAGTTCTTC.

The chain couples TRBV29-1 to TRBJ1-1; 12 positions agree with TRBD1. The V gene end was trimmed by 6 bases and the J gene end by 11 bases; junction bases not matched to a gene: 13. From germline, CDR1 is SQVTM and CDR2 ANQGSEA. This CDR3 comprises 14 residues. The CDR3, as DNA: TGCAGCGTGTGTCCCGGGACAGGGGGCCCACGGGCTTTCTTT. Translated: CSVCPGTGGPRAFF.

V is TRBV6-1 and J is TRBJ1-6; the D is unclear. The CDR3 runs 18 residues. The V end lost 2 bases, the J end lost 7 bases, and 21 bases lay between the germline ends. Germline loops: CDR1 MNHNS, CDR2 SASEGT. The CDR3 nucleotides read TGTGCCAGCAGTGAAACGTTTTTTCCACCGATGCGAAATTCACCCCTCCACTTT. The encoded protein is CASSETFFPPMRNSPLHF.

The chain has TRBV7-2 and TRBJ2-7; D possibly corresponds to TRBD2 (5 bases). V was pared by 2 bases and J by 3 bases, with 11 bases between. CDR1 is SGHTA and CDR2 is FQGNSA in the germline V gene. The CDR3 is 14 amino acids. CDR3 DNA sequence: TGTGCCAGCAGCTTATCTTCGGGGAACTACGAGCAGTACTTC. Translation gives CASSLSSGNYEQYF.

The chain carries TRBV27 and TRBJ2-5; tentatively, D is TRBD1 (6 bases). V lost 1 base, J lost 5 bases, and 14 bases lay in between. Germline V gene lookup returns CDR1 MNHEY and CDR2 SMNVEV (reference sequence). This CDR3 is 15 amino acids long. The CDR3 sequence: CASSLWQGIGETQYF. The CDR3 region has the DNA TGTGCCAGCAGTTTATGGCAGGGGATCGGTGAGACCCAGTACTTC.

The CDR3 sequence: CSAKDSPSTDTQYF. In DNA, the CDR3 is TGCAGCGCTAAGGACTCTCCCAGCACAGATACGCAGTATTTT. The chain is built from TRBV29-1 and TRBJ2-3, with D possibly TRBD2 on 5 matching bases. Germline assignment: CDR1 SQVTM and CDR2 ANQGSEA. The CDR3 length is 14 residues. The V end lost 7 bases, the J end lost 0 bases, and 14 bases lay between the germline ends.

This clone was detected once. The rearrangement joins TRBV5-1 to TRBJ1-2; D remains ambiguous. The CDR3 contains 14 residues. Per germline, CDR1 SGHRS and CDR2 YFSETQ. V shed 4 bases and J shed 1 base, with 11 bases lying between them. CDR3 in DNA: TGCGCCAGCAGCGCGACTGGCGATAACTATGGCTACACCTTC. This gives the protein CASSATGDNYGYTF.

The CDR3 sequence: CASKSRWRVDNEQFF. The CDR3 DNA is TGCGCCAGCAAATCCCGCTGGAGAGTCGACAATGAGCAGTTCTTC. The genes are TRBV5-1 and TRBJ2-1; no clear D gene. The ends were cut back, 6 bases at V and 5 bases at J, with 18 bases in the middle. This CDR3 is built from 15 residues. Germline V CDR1 and CDR2: SGHRS, YFSETQ.

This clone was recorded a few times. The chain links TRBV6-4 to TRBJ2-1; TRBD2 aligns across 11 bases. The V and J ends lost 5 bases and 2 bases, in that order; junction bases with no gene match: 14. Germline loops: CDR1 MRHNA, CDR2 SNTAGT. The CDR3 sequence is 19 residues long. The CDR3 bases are TGTGCCAGCAGTCGACTAGCGGGGAATCGTTTTTCTCCCTACAATGAGCAGTTCTTC. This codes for CASSRLAGNRFSPYNEQFF.

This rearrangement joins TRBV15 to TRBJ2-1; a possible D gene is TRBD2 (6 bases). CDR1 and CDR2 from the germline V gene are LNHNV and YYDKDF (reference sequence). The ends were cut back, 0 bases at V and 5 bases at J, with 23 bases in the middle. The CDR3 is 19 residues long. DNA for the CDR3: TGTGCCACCAGCAGAGAGTTCCCTCATTTGACTAGTACGGACAATGAGCAGTTCTTC. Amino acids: CATSREFPHLTSTDNEQFF.

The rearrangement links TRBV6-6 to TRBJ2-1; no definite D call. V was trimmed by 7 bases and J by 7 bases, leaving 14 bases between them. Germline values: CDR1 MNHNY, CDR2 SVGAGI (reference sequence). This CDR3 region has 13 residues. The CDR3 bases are TGTGCCAGCACTAGACTCTTAAGGAATGAGCAGTTCTTC. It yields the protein CASTRLLRNEQFF.

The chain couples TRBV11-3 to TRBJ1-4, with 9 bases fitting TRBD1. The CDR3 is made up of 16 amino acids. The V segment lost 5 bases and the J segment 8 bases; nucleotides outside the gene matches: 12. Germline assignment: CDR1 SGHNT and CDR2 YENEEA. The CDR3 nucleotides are TGTGCCAGCAGCCTCTACGGACAGGGGATGGGAGAAAAACTGTTTTTT. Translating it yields CASSLYGQGMGEKLFF.

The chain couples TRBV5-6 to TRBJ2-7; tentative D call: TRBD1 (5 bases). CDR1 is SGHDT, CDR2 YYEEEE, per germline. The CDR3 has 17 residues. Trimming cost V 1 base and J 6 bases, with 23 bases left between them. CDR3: CASSLSGREQVDREQYF. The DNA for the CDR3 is TGTGCCAGCAGCTTGTCCGGTCGTGAACAGGTCGATCGCGAGCAGTACTTC.

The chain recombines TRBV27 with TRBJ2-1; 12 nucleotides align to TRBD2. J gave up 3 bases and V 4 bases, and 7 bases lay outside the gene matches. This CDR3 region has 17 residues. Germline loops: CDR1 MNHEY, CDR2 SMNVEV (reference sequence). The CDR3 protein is CASSSSLAGGYYNEQFF. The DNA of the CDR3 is TGTGCCAGCAGTTCCAGCCTAGCGGGGGGGTACTACAATGAGCAGTTCTTC.

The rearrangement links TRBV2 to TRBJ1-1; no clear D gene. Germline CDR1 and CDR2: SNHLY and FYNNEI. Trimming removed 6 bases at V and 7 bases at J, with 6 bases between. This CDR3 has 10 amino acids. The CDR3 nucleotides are TGTGCCAGCAGGGCAAGTGAAGCTTTCTTT. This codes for CASRASEAFF. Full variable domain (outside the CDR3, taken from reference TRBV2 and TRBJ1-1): EPEVTQTPSHQVTQMGQEVILRCVPISNHLYFYWYRQILGQKVEFLVSFYNNEISEKSEIFDDQFSVERPDGSNFTLKIRSTKLEDSAMYFCASRASEAFFGQGTRLTVV.

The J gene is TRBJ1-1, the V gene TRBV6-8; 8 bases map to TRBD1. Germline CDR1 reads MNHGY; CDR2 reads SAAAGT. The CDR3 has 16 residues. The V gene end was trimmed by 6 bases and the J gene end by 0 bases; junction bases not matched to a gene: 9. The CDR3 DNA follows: TGTGCCAGCAGCCAGACAGGGGTGCCCATGAACACTGAAGCTTTCTTT. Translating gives CASSQTGVPMNTEAFF.

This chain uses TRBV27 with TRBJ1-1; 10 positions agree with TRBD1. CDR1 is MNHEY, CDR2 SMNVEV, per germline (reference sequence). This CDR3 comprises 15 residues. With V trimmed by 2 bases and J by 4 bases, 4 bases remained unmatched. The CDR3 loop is CASSLVGTGVTEAFF. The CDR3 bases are TGTGCCAGCAGTTTAGTAGGGACAGGGGTCACTGAAGCTTTCTTT.

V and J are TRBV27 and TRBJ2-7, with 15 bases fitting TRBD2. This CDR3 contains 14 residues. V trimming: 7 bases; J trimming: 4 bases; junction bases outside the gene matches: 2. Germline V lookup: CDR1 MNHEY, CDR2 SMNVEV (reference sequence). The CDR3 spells CASTGLAGGYEQYF. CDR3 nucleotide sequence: TGTGCCAGCACTGGACTAGCGGGAGGGTACGAGCAGTACTTC.

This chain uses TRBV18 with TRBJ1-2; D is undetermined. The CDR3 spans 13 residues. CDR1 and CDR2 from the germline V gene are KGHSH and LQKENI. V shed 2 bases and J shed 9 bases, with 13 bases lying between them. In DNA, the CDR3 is TGTGCCAGCTCACCATCTGAGGGATTGAGCTACACCTTC. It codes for CASSPSEGLSYTF.

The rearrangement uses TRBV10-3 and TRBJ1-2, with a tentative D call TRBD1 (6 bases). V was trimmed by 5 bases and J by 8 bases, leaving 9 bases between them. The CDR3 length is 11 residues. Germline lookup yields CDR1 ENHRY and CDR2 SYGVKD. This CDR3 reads CAISSGEGYTF. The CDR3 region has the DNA TGTGCCATCAGTTCAGGGGAGGGCTACACCTTC.

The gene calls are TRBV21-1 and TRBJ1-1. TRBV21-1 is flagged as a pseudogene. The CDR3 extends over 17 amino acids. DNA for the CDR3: TGTGCCAGCAGCAAAGCCTGCCTAGACCTGATGAACACTGAAGCTTTCTTT. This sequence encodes CASSKACLDLMNTEAFF.

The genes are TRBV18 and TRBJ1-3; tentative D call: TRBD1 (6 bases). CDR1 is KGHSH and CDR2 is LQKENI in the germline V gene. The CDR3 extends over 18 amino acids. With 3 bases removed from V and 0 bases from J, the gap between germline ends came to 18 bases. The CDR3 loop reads CASSPPTGPLSSGNTIYF. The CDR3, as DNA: TGTGCCAGCTCACCTCCGACAGGTCCCCTCTCCTCTGGAAACACCATATATTTT.

In DNA, the CDR3 is TGTGCCAGCAGTGTTACCGGGACAGGGGGAAACATTCAGTACTTC. Translating it yields CASSVTGTGGNIQYF. The rearrangement uses TRBV25-1 and TRBJ2-4, with 11 bases fitting TRBD1. The CDR3 length is 15 residues. After removal of 4 bases from V and 6 bases from J, the junction contained 5 bases not matched to a gene. Germline loops: CDR1 MGHDK, CDR2 SYGVNS. Supplemented by reference TRBV25-1 and TRBJ2-4, the full variable domain reads EADIYQTPRYLVIGTGKKITLECSQTMGHDKMYWYQQDPGMELHLIHYSYGVNSTEKGDLSSESTVSRIRTEHFPLTLESARPSHTSQYLCASSVTGTGGNIQYFGAGTRLSVL.

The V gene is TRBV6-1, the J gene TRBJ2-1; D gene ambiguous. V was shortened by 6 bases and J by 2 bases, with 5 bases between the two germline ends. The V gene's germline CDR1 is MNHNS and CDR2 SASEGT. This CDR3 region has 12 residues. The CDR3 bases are TGTGCCAGCAGAGACACCTACAATGAGCAGTTCTTC. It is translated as CASRDTYNEQFF.